There are many counts of the clone carrying this TCR beta chain. Its antigen remains unknown. This record belongs to a study of response to subunit inactivated influenza vaccine. Study-level findings and limits: The authors offered the suggestion that each seasonal influenza vaccination recruits few new T cells.

CDR3 size: 15 residues. V lost 5 bases, J lost 4 bases, and 7 bases stayed unmatched. Germline V CDR1 and CDR2: SGHVS, FNYEAQ. TCRdb fed the RT-PCR reads into MiXCR, producing one record per CDR3 protein. Of 450,000 to 600,000 distinct CDR3 sequences in the sample, roughly 7.9% were seen once. The TCR originated in a man aged 45 to 75 who received an inactivated influenza vaccine. The sequences come from PBMCs from blood, collected around 25 months after vaccination. This chain links TRBV7-6 with TRBJ2-3; 9 bases fit TRBD1. This CDR3 reads CASSPKRQGADTQYF. The CDR3 nucleotides read TGTGCCAGCAGCCCGAAGCGACAGGGGGCAGATACGCAGTATTTT.